A selection of T cell receptor beta chains follows, all from one sample in a study of a mutant IDH1 vaccine in newly diagnosed glioma. The protocol was immunoSEQ multiplex PCR, while the TCRdb copy is restricted to in-frame clones and leaves out a portion. Among 70,000 to 90,000 clones listed, 75% to 85% were seen once. Their antigen targets remain unknown. The source was PBMCs, collected from a glioma patient whose treatment included an IDH1 peptide vaccine. These receptor sequences come from a man aged 25 to 40 with glioma. Some clones in this sample may be carry-over from other donors' samples. CDR3s leave out the opening cysteine and the closing phenylalanine or tryptophan. Each record gives: V gene, CDR3 protein.

TRBV27,APARNPGLAF
TRBV5-6,ASSGKTEETQY
TRBV18,ASSPRLDRVNTEAF
TRBV19,ASSKRGGQNTEAF
TRBV7-2,ASSSISNTEAF
TRBV28,ASSPWGARAGNTIY
TRBV18,ASSPRGTEAEQY
TRBV18,ASSPLFGGTADTQY
TRBV6-5,ASSYSGSPNEQF
TRBV27,ASSLSSYAGSSYNEQF